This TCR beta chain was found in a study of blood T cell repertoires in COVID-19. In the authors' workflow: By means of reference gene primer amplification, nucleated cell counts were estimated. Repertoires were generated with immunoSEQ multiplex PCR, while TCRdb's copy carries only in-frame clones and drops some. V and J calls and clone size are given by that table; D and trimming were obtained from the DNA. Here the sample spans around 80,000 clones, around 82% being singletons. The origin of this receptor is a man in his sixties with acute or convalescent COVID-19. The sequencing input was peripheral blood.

The chain's CDR3 is CASSSGQGLNTEAFF. The CDR3, as DNA: TGTGCCAGTAGTTCAGGACAGGGGTTAAACACTGAAGCTTTCTTT. J is TRBJ1-1 and V is TRBV19; 9 bases fit TRBD1. J gave up 2 bases and V 5 bases, and 6 bases lay outside the gene matches. The V gene's germline CDR1 is LNHDA and CDR2 SQIVND (reference sequence). The CDR3 runs 15 residues. Complete variable domain (other parts from reference TRBV19 and TRBJ1-1): DGGITQSPKYLFRKEGQNVTLSCEQNLNHDAMYWYRQDPGQGLRLIYYSQIVNDFQKGDIAEGYSVSREKKESFPLTVTSAQKNPTAFYLCASSSGQGLNTEAFFGQGTRLTVV.